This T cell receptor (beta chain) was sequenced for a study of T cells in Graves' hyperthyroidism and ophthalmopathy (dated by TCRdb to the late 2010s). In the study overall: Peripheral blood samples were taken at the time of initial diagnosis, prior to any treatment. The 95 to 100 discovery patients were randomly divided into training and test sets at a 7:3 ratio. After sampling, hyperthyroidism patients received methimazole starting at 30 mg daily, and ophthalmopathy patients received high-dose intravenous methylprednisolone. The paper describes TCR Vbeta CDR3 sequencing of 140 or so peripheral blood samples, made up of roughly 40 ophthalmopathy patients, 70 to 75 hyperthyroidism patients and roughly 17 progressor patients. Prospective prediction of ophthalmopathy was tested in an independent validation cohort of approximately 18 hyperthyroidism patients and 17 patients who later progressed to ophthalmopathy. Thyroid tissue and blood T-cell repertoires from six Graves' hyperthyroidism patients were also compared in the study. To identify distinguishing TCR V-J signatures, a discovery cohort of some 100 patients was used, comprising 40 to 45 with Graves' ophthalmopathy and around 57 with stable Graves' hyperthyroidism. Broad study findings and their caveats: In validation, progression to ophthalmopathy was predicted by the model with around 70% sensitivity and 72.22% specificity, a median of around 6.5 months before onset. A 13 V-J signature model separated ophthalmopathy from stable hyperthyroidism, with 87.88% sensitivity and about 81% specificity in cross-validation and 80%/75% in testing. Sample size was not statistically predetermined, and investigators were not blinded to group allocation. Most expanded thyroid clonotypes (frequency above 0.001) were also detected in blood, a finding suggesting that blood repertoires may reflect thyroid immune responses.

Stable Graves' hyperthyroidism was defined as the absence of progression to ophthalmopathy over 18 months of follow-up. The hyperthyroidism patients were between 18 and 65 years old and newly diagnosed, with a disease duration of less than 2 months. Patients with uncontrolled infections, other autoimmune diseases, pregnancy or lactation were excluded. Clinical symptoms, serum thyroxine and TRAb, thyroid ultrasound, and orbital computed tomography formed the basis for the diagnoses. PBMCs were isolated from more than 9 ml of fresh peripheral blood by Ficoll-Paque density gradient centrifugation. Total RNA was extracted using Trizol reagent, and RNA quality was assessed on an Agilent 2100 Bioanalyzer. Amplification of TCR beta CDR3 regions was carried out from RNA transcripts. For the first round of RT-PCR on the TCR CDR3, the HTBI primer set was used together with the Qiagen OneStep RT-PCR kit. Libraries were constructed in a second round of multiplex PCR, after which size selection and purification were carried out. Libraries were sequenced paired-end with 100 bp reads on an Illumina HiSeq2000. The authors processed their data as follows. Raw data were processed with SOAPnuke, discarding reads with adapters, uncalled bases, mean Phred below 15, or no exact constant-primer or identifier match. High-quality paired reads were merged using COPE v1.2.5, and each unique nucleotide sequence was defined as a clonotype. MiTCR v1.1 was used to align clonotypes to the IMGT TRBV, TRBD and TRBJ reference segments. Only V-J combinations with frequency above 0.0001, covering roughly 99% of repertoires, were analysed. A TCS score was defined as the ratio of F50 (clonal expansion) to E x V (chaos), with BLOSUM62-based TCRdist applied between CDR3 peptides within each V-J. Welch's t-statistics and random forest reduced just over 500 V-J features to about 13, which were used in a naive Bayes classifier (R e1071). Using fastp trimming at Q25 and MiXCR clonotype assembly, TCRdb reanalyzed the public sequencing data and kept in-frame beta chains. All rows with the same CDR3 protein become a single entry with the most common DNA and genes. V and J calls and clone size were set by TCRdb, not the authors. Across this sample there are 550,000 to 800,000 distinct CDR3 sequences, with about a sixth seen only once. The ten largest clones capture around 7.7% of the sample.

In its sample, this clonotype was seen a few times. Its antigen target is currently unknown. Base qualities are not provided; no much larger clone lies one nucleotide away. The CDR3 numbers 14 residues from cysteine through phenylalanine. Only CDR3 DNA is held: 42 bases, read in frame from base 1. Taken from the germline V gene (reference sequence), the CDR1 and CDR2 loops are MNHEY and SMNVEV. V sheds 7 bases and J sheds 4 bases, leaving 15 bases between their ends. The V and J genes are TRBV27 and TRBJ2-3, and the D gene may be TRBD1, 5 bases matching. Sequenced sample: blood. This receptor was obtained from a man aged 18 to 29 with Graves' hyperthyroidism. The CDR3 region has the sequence CASKSRVNPDTQYF. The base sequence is TGTGCCAGCAAAAGCAGGGTGAACCCAGATACGCAGTATTTT.